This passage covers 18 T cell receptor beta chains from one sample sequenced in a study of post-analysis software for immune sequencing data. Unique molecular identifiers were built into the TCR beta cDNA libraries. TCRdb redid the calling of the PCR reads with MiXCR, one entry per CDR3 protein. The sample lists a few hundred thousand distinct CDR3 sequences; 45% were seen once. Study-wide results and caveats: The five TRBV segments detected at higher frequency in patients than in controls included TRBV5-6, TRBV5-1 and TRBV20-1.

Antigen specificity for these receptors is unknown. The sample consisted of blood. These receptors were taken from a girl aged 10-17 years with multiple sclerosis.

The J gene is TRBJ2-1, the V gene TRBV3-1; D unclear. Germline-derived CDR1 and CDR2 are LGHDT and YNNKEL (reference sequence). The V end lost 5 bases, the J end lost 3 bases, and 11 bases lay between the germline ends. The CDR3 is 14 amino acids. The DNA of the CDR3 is TGTGCCAGCAGCAGCGTGGACGGCTACAATGAGCAGTTCTTC. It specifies CASSSVDGYNEQFF.

The DNA of the CDR3 is TGCGCCAGCAGCCCAGGGGACCAGGACCTCATGAAGACCCAGTACTTC. It is translated as CASSPGDQDLMKTQYF. The rearrangement links TRBV5-1 to TRBJ2-7; a weak D match, TRBD1 (6 bases). With the DNA end fitting TRBJ2-5 better, the J assignment may be wrong. Germline CDR1 reads SGHRS; CDR2 reads YFSETQ. CDR3 length equals 16 residues.

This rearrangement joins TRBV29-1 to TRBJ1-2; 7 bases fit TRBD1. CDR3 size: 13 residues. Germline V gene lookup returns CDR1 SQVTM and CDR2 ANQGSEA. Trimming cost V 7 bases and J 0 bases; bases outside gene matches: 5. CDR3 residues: CSAGDSSNYGYTF. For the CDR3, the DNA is TGCAGCGCAGGGGACAGCTCTAACTATGGCTACACCTTC.

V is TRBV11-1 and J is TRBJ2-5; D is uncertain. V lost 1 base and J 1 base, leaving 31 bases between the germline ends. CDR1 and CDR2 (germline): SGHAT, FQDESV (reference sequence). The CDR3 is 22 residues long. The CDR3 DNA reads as TGTGCCAGCAGCTTAGTCGGTTTCTCCCTAGGCGGCAGAAACGGACCCCAAGAGACCCAGTACTTC. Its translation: CASSLVGFSLGGRNGPQETQYF.

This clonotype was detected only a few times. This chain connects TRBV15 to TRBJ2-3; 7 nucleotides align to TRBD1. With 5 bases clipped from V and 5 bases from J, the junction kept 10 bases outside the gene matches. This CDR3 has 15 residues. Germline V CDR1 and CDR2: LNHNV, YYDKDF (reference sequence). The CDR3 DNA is TGTGCCACCAGCCCCCGAACAGGGGAAAGAGATACGCAGTATTTT. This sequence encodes CATSPRTGERDTQYF.

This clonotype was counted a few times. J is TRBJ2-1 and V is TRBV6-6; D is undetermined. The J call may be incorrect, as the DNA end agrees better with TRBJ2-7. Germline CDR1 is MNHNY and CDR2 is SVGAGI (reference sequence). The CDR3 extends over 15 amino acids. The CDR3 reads CASIERQSSYNEQYF. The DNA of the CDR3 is TGTGCCAGCATCGAGCGTCAGAGCTCCTACAATGAGCAGTACTTC.

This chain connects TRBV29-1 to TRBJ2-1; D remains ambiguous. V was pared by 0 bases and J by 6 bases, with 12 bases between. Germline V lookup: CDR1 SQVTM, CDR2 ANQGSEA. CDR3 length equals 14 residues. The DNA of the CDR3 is TGCAGCGTTGAAGAATTGCGGCAGAGCAATGAGCAGTTCTTC. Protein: CSVEELRQSNEQFF.

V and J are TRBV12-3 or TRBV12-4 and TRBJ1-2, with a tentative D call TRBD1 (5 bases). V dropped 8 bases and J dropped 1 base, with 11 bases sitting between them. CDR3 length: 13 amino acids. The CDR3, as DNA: TGTGCCAGCTCGAAGGGGATTAACTATGGCTACACCTTC. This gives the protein CASSKGINYGYTF.

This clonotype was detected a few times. The CDR3 sequence: CSVQLAVNEQFF. The CDR3 DNA sequence: TGCAGCGTCCAACTAGCGGTAAATGAGCAGTTCTTC. The chain uses TRBV29-1 and TRBJ2-1, with 8 bases aligning to TRBD2. The CDR3 contains 12 residues. Germline CDR1 SQVTM, CDR2 ANQGSEA. Losses at the gene ends were 6 bases for V and 7 bases for J; bases not matched to a gene: 5.

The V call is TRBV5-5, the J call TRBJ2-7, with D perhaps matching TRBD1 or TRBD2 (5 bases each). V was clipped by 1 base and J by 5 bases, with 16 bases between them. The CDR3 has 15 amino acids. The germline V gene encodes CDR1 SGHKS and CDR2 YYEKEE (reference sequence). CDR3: CASSLLDPRGHEQYF. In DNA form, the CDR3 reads TGTGCCAGCAGCTTGCTGGACCCGAGGGGCCACGAGCAGTACTTC.

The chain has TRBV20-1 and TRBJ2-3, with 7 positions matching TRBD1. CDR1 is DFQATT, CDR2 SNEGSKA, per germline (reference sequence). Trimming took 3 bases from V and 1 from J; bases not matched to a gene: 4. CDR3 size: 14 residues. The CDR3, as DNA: TGCAGTGCTAGGGGACAGCGTGGCACAGATACGCAGTATTTT. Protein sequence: CSARGQRGTDTQYF.

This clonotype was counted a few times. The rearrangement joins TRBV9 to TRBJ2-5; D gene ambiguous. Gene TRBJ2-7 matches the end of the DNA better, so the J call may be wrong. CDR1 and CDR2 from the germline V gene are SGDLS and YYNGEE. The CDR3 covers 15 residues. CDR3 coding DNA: TGTGCCAGCAGCGTAGCGTATGGACCATTCTACGAGCAGTACTTC. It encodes CASSVAYGPFYEQYF.

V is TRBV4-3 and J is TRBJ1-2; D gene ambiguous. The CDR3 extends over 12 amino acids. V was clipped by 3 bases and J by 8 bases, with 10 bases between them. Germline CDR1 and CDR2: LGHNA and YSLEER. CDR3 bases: TGCGCCAGCAGCCAGGAGATCGGAGGCTACACCTTC. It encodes CASSQEIGGYTF.

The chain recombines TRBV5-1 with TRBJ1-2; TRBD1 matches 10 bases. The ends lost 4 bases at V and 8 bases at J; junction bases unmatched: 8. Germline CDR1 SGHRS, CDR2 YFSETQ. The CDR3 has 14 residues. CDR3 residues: CASSATSTGGGYTF. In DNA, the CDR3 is TGCGCCAGCAGCGCAACCTCGACAGGGGGCGGCTACACCTTC.

The CDR3, as DNA: TGTGCCAGCAGCCCTAGGGGGGGGTCCTACGAGCAGTACTTC. This translates into CASSPRGGSYEQYF. The V and J genes are TRBV12-3 or TRBV12-4 and TRBJ2-7; D might be TRBD2 (7 bases). The V end was cut by 6 bases, the J end by 1 base, with 13 bases between. The CDR3 extends over 14 amino acids.

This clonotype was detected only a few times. The CDR3 here is CSAPVSGRSYNEQFF. The CDR3 DNA is TGCAGTGCCCCGGTGTCCGGGAGGTCTTACAATGAGCAGTTCTTC. The chain couples TRBV20-1 to TRBJ2-1; 7 bases fit TRBD2. This CDR3 has 15 residues. The germline gives CDR1 DFQATT, CDR2 SNEGSKA (reference sequence). The junction had 12 bases not matched to a gene; V was cut back by 6 bases and J by 4 bases.

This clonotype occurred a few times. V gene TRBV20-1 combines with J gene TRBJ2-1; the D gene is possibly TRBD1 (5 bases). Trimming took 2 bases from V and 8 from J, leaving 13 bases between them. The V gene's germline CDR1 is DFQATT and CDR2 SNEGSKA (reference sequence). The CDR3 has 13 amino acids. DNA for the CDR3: TGCAGTGCTAGACCAATCACAGGACATGAGCAGTTCTTC. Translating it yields CSARPITGHEQFF.

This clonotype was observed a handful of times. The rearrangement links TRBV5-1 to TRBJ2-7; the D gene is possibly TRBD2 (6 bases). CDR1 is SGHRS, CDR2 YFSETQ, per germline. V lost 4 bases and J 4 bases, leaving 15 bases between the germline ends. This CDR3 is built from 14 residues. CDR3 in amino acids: CASSGEDGGYEQYF. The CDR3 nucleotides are TGCGCCAGCAGCGGGGAGGACGGTGGGTACGAGCAGTACTTC.